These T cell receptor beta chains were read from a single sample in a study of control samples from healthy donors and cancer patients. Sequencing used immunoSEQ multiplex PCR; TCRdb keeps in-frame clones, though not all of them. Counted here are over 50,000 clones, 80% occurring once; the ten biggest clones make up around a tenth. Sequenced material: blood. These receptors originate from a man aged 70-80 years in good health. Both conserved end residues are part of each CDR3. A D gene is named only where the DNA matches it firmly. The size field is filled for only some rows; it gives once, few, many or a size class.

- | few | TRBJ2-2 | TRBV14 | TGTGCCAGCAGCCAATTCTTGAACACCGGGGAGCTGTTTTTT | CASSQFLNTGELFF
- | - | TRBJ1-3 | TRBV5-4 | TGTGCCAGCAGCTTGAACAACCGAAACACCATATATTTT | CASSLNNRNTIYF
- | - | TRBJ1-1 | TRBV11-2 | TGTGCCAGCAGCTTAGGACAGTCGAACACTGAAGCTTTCTTT | CASSLGQSNTEAFF
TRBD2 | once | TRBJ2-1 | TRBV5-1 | TGCGCCAGCAGCGATACTAGCGGGGGGCCCCATGAGCAGTTCTTC | CASSDTSGGPHEQFF
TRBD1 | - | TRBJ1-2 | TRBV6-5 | TGTGCCAGCAGTTTAACAGGGGGCTATGGCTACACCTTC | CASSLTGGYGYTF
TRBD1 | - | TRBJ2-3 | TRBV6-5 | TGTGCCAGCAGACCCCTGGGACAGGGAGCGCAGTATTTT | CASRPLGQGAQYF
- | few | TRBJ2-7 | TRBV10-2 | TGCGCCAGCAGTGGGGCAAAGCTGAACTACGAGCAGTACTTC | CASSGAKLNYEQYF
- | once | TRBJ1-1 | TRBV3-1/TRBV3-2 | TGTGCCAGCAGTTCCAGTTTGGACACTGAAGCTTTCTTT | CASSSSLDTEAFF
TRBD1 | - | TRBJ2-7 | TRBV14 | TGTGCCAGCAGCCGCACAGGGGCTGGGACCTACGAGCAGTACTTC | CASSRTGAGTYEQYF
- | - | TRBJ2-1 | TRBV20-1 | TGCAGTGGTCAGCGGAACAATGAGCAGTTCTTC | CSGQRNNEQFF
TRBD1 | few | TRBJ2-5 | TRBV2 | TGTGCCAGTGGTTACAGGGGGCGCTGGGAGACCCAGTACTTC | CASGYRGRWETQYF
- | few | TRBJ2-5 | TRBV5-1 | TGCGCCAGCAGCTTTCAGGGAAACCAAGAGACCCAGTACTTC | CASSFQGNQETQYF
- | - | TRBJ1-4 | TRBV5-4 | TGTGCCAGCAGCCCGGACCCGCCAGGGCTCCCAACTAATGAAAAACTGTTTTTT | CASSPDPPGLPTNEKLFF
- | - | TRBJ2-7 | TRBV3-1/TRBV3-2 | TGTGCCAGCAGCCAAGATGGGGGGAGCTACGAGCAGTACTTC | CASSQDGGSYEQYF
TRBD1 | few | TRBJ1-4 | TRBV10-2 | TGCGCCAGCACTGGACAGGGGTTTGAAAAACTGTTTTTT | CASTGQGFEKLFF
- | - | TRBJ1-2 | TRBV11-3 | TGTGCCAGCAGCCCGTCGGCAGGGGCCATCTATGGCTACACCTTC | CASSPSAGAIYGYTF
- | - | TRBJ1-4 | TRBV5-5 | TGTGCCAGCAGCCTGACCCCTGTGACATCCGTAAGAGAAAAACTGTTTTTT | CASSLTPVTSVREKLFF
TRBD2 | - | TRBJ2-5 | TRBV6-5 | TGTGCCACCGGGACTAGCGGGGGATACCAAGAGACCCAGTACTTC | CATGTSGGYQETQYF
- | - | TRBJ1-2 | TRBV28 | TGTGCCAGCAGTTTATCAGAAGCTGGCTACACCTTC | CASSLSEAGYTF
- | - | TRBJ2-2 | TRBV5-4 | TGTGCCAGTAGCTTGTTCCAGGGGGGGAACACCGGGGAGCTGTTTTTT | CASSLFQGGNTGELFF
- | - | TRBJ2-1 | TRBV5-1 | TGCGCCAGCCGCCACTGGGACACCTCCTACAATGAGCAGTTCTTC | CASRHWDTSYNEQFF
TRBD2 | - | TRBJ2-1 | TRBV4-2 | TGTGCCAGCAGCCCGCGCGGTGCTAGCGGGGGGGACGTTACCCACAATGAGCAGTTCTTC | CASSPRGASGGDVTHNEQFF
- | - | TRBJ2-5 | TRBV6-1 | TGTGCCAGCAGTGCCAGACCTGGGGCAGGACGCGGTATGGAGACCCAGTACTTC | CASSARPGAGRGMETQYF
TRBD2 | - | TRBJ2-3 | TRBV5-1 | TGCGCCAGCAGCTTGGTGCTAGCGGGGACAGATACGCAGTATTTT | CASSLVLAGTDTQYF
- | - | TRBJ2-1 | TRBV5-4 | TGTGCCAGCAGCTTGGGGTCCTCGGGAATCTCCTACAATGAGCAGTTCTTC | CASSLGSSGISYNEQFF
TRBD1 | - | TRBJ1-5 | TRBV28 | TGTGCCAGCAGTCCCCCAGGGACAGGACTCTACTCTAGCAATCAGCCCCAGCATTTT | CASSPPGTGLYSSNQPQHF
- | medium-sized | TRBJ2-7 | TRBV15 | TGTGCCACCAGCAGTCAGGGTCACGAGCAGTACTTC | CATSSQGHEQYF
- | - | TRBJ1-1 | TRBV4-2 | TGTGCCAGCAGCCAAGGTACCATAAACACTGAAGCTTTCTTT | CASSQGTINTEAFF
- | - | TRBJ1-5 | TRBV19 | TGTGCCAGTAGTCCTCGGGGTAGTAGCAATCAGCCCCAGCATTTT | CASSPRGSSNQPQHF
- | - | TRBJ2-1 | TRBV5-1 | TGCGCCAGCAGCTTTATACCCGACAATGAGCAGTTCTTC | CASSFIPDNEQFF
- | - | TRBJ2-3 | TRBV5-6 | TGTGCCAGCAGCCGTCTACTAGCACGGACAGATACGCAGTATTTT | CASSRLLARTDTQYF
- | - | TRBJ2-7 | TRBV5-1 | TGCGCCAGTGATTGGATCGAGCAGTACTTC | CASDWIEQYF
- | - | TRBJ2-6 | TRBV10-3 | TGTGCCATCAGTGAAGGACAGTCTTCTGGGGCCAACGTCCCGACTTTC | CAISEGQSSGANVPTF
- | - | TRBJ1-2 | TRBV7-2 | TGTGCCAGCAGCCGTCGGGAAATCCCGGGAGTCCATGGCTACACCTTC | CASSRREIPGVHGYTF
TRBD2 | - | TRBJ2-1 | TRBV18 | TGTGCCAGCTCAAAGGCTAGCGGGAGCAATGAGCAGTTCTTC | CASSKASGSNEQFF
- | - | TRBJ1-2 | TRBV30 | TGTGCCTGGAGTGAGATCGACAGAGCCCACGTTGGGACCTTC | CAWSEIDRAHVGTF
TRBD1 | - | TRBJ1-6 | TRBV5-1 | TGCGCCAGCAGCCCGCGGACAGGGGGCGATTCACCCCTCCACTTT | CASSPRTGGDSPLHF
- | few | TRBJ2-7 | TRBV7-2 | TGTGCCAGCAGTTATAATCAGGGGGGTGAGCAGTACTTC | CASSYNQGGEQYF
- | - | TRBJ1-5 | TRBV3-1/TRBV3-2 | TGTGCCAGCAGCGGCCATAATCAGCCCCAGCATTTT | CASSGHNQPQHF
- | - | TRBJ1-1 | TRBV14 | TGTGCCAGCAGCCGAACTCGGACCGGGGGTTCTGAAGCTTTCTTT | CASSRTRTGGSEAFF
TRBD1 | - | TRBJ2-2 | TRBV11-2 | TGTGCCAGCAGCGAGACGTCCACTTGGACAGGGCACGGGGAGCTGTTTTTT | CASSETSTWTGHGELFF
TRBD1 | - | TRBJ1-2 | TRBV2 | TGTGCCAGCAGTGATTGTCAGGGGGCGTGTGGCTACACCTTC | CASSDCQGACGYTF